This TCR beta chain was sequenced during a study of T cell repertoires in cytomegalovirus infection. MiXCR was run by TCRdb on the reads, yielding one entry per CDR3 protein. The top ten clones hold around 4% of a sample with around 300,000 distinct CDR3 sequences, over 7.5% of them seen once. Sequencing used PBMCs. This TCR came from a human donor in good health (CMV status not recorded). Some clones in this sample may be carry-over from other donors' samples.

This CDR3 is CASSTTGEGNTEAFF. The CDR3, as DNA: TGTGCCAGCAGCACAACAGGGGAAGGGAACACTGAAGCTTTCTTT. V usage is TRBV28 and J usage is TRBJ1-1, with TRBD1 matching 7 bases. The CDR3 length is 15 residues. The junction had 8 bases not matched to a gene; V was cut back by 6 bases and J by 1 base. CDR1 and CDR2 (germline): MDHEN, SYDVKM.